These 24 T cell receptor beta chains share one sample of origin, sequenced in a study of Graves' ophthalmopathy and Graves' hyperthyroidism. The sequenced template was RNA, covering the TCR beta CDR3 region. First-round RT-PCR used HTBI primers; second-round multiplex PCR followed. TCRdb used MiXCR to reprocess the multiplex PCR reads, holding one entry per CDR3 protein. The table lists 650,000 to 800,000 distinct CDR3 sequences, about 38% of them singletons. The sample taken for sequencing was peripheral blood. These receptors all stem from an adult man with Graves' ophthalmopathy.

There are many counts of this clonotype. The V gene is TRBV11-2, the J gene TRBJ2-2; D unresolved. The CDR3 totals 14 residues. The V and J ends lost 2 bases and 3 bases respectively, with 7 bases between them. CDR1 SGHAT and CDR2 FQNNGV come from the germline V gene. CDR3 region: CASSLQVDTGELFF. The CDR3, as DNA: TGTGCCAGCAGCTTACAAGTGGACACCGGGGAGCTGTTTTTT.

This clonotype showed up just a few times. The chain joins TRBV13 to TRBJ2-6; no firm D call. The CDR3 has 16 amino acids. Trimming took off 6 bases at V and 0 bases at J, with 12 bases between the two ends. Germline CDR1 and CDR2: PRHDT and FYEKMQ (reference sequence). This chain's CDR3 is CASSVGRTSGANVLTF. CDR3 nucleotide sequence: TGTGCCAGCAGTGTAGGACGGACCTCTGGGGCCAACGTCCTGACTTTC.

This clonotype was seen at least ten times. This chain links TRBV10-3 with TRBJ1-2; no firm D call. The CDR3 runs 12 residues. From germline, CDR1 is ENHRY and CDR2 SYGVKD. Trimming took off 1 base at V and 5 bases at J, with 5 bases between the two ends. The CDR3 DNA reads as TGTGCCATCAGTGAGTTACAGTATGGCTACACCTTC. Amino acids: CAISELQYGYTF.

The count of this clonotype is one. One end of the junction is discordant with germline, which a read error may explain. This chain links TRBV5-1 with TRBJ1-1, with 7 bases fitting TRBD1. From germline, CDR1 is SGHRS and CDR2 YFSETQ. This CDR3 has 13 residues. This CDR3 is CTSSLPGGTEAFF. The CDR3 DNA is TGCACCAGCAGCTTACCAGGGGGGACTGAAGCTTTCTTT. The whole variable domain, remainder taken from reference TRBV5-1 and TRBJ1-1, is KAGVTQTPRYLIKTRGQQVTLSCSPISGHRSVSWYQQTPGQGLQFLFEYFSETQRNKGNFPGRFSGRQFSNSRSEMNVSTLELGDSALYLCTSSLPGGTEAFFGQGTRLTVV.

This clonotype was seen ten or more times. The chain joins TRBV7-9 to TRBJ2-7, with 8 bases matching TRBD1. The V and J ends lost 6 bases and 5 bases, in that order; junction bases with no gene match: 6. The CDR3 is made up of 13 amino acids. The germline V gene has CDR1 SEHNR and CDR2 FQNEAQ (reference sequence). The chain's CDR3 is CASRGTGSHEQYF. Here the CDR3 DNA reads TGTGCCAGCAGGGGGACAGGTTCGCACGAGCAGTACTTC.

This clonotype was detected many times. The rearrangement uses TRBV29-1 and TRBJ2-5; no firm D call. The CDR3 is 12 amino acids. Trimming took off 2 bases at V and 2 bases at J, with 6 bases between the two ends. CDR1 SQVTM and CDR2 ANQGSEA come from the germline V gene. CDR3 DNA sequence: TGCAGCGTTGAACTACAGCAAGAGACCCAGTACTTC. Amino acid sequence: CSVELQQETQYF. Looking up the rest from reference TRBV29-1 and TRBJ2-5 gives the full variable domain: SAVISQKPSRDICQRGTSLTIQCQVDSQVTMMFWYRQQPGQSLTLIATANQGSEATYESGFVIDKFPISRPNLTFSTLTVSNMSPEDSSIYLCSVELQQETQYFGPGTRLLVL.

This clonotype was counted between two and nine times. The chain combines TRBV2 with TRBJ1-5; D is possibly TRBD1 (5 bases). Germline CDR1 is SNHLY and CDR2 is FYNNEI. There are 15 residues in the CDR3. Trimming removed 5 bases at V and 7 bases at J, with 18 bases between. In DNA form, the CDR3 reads TGTGCCAGCAGTTACTCGAGGGGTAGCGGGCAGCCCCAGCATTTT. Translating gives CASSYSRGSGQPQHF.

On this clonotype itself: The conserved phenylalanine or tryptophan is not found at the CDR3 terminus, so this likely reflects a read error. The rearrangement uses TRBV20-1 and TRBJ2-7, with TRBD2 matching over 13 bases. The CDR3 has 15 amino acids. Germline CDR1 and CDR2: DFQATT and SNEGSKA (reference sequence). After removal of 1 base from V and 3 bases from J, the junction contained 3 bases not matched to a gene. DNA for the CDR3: TGCAGTGCTAGAGGGACTAGCGGGGGAATCTACGAGCAGTACTCC. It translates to CSARGTSGGIYEQYS.

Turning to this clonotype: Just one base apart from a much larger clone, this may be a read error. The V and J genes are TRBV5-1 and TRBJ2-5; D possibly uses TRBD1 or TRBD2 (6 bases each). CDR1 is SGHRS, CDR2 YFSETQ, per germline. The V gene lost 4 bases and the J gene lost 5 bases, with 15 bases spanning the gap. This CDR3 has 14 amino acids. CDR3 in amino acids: CASSIRQEGETQYF. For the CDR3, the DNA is TGCGCCAGCAGCATCAGACAGGAGGGGGAGACCCAGTACTTC.

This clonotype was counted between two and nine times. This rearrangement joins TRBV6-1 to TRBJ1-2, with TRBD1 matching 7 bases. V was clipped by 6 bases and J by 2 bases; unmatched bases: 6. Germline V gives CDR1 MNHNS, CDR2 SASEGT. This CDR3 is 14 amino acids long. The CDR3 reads CASRGGGGNYGYTF. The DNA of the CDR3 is TGTGCCAGCAGAGGGGGAGGGGGCAACTATGGCTACACCTTC.

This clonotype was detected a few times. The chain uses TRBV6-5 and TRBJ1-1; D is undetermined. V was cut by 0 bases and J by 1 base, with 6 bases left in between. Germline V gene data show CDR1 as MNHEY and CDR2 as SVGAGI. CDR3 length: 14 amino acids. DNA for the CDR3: TGTGCCAGCAGTTACTCGACCGGGAACACTGAAGCTTTCTTT. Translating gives CASSYSTGNTEAFF.

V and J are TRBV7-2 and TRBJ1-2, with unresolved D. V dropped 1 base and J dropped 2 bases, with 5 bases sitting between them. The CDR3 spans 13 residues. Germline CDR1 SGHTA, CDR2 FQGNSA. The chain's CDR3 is CASSLGWNYGYTF. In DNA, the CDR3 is TGTGCCAGCAGCTTAGGGTGGAACTATGGCTACACCTTC. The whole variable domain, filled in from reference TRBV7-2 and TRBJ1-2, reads GAGVSQSPSNKVTEKGKDVELRCDPISGHTALYWYRQSLGQGLEFLIYFQGNSAPDKSGLPSDRFSAERTGGSVSTLTIQRTQQEDSAVYLCASSLGWNYGYTFGSGTRLTVV.

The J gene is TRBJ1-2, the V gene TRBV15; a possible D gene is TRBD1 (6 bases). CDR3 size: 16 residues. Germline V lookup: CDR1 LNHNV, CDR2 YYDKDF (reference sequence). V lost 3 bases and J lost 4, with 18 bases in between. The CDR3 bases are TGTGCCACCAGCAGCGTTGACCCACAGGGTACCTATGGCTACACCTTC. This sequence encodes CATSSVDPQGTYGYTF.

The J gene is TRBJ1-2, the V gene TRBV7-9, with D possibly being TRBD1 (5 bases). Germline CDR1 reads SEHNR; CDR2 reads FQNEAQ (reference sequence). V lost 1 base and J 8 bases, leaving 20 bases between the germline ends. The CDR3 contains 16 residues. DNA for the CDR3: TGTGCCAGCAGCTTAGTCGGGACGGCTCTAATAGAAGGCTACACCTTC. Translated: CASSLVGTALIEGYTF.

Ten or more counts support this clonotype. This CDR3 is CASSQPAPRAETQYF. In DNA, the CDR3 is TGTGCCAGCAGCCAACCGGCCCCGCGGGCAGAGACCCAGTACTTC. This chain connects TRBV6-6 to TRBJ2-5; D is possibly TRBD2 (5 bases). V was cut by 6 bases and J by 4 bases, with 18 bases left in between. This CDR3 is built from 15 residues. From germline, CDR1 is MNHNY and CDR2 SVGAGI (reference sequence).

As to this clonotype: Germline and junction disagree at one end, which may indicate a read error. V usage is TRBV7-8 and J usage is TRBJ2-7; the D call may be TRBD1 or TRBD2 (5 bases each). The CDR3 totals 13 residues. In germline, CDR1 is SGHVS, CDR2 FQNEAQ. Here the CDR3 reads CASSLGTPGELYF. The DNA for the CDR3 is TGTGCCAGCAGCTTAGGGACACCCGGGGAGCTGTACTTC.

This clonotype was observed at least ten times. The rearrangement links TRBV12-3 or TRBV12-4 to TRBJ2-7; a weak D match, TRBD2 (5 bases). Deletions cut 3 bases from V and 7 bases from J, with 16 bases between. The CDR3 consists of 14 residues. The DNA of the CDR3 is TGTGCCAGCAGTTTGAGGTTTCAGCCGGGGGAGCAGTACTTC. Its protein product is CASSLRFQPGEQYF.

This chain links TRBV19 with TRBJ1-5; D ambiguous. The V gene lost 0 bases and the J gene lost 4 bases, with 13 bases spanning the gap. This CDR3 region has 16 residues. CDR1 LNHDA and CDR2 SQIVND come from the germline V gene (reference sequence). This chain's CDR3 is CASSIDLLKKNQPQHF. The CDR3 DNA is TGTGCCAGTAGTATAGATCTTCTGAAAAAGAATCAGCCCCAGCATTTT.

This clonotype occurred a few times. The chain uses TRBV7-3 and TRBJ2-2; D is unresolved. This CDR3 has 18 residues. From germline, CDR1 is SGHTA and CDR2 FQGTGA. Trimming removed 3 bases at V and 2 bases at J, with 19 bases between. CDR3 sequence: CASSLAPRARFNTGELFF. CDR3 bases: TGTGCCAGCAGCTTGGCCCCGAGAGCACGATTTAACACCGGGGAGCTGTTTTTT.

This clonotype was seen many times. The CDR3 sequence is CASSEDRAVGDEQYF. In DNA form, the CDR3 reads TGTGCCAGCAGTGAAGACAGGGCGGTTGGTGACGAGCAGTACTTC. The chain carries TRBV2 and TRBJ2-7; D may be TRBD1 (6 bases). The germline gives CDR1 SNHLY, CDR2 FYNNEI. Between the trimmed V and J ends, which lost 1 base and 5 bases, there was a span of 15 bases. There are 15 residues in the CDR3.

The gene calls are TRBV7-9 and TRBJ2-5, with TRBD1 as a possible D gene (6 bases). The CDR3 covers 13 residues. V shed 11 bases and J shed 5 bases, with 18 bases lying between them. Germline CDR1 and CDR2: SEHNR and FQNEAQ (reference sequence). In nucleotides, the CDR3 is TGTGCCTGGAACCGCAGGGGATGGGAGACCCAGTACTTC. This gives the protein CAWNRRGWETQYF.

The CDR3 protein is CATLGCLFSTDTQYF. CDR3 bases: TGTGCCACCTTAGGTTGTTTGTTCAGCACAGATACGCAGTATTTT. This chain joins TRBV24-1 and TRBJ2-3; D uncertain. The CDR3 consists of 15 residues. Trimming pared 9 bases from V and 0 bases from J, leaving 15 bases between. Germline CDR1 is KGHDR and CDR2 is SFDVKD.

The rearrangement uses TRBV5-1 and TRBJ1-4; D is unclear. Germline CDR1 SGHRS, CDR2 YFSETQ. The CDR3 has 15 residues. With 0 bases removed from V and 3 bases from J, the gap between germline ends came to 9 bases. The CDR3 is CASSLGVGANEKLFF. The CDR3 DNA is TGCGCCAGCAGCTTGGGGGTTGGGGCTAATGAAAAACTGTTTTTT.

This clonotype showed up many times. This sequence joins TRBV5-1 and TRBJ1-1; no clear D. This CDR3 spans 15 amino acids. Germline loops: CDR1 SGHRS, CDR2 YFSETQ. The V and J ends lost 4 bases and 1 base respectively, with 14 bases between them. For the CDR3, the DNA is TGCGCCAGCAGCCCAATCGGACGACAGAACACTGAAGCTTTCTTT. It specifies CASSPIGRQNTEAFF.